This T cell receptor beta chain appears in the sequencing data of a study of blood T cell repertoires in COVID-19. The wider study: From T cells, B-cell-depleted T cells, or PBMCs came the material, which was cDNA or gDNA.

In the authors' methods: Using reference gene primer amplification, nucleated cell counts were estimated. Sequencing was performed with immunoSEQ multiplex PCR; in TCRdb, only in-frame clones are kept and a portion is missing. V and J calls and clone size are copied from that table; D and trimming were computed from the DNA. There are roughly 100,000 clones in the sample; roughly 86% occur only once, and around 10% lies in the top ten. This CDR3 is built from 13 residues. Germline CDR1 is GTSNPN and CDR2 is SVGIG (reference sequence). V was trimmed by 0 bases and J by 9 bases, leaving 9 bases between them.

The receptor was isolated from a woman aged 25 to 39 with acute or convalescent COVID-19. This chain uses TRBV30 with TRBJ1-6, with D hard to call. Sequenced: peripheral blood. The CDR3 DNA reads TGTGCCTGGAGTGTAAGTGTCGGTTCACCCCTCCACTTT. Its protein is CAWSVSVGSPLHF.